The subject of this entry is one T cell receptor (beta chain). Its antigen is currently unknown. Libraries were prepared by immunoSEQ multiplex PCR; TCRdb keeps only in-frame clonotypes and omits some of them. The table includes tens of thousands of clones, 68% detected once. Looked up from germline, CDR1 is SGHTS and CDR2 is YDEGEE. J was trimmed by 4 bases and V by 4 bases; bases with no gene match: 8. This CDR3 comprises 15 residues. This entry is derived from a study of cytotoxic CD8 clonotypes in ibrutinib-treated CLL. Study overall: Specimens for response were gathered following a median around a year of therapy, spanning 6 to 36. General study findings and limits: Age-matched healthy donor levels were exceeded by baseline clonality, which tracked circulating CD8+ T-cell counts.

The chain employs TRBV5-8 and TRBJ2-5; 9 nucleotides match TRBD1. The clonotype was recovered from a human donor with chronic lymphocytic leukemia. Sequenced material: PBMCs, taken after 12 months of ibrutinib treatment. The CDR3 DNA reads as TGTGCCAGCAGCAAAGGGACAGGGCGAGGAGAGACCCAGTACTTC. It translates to CASSKGTGRGETQYF.